This entry is about one TCR beta chain. The V gene's germline CDR1 is MGHRA and CDR2 YSYEKL. Trimming left V 0 bases short and J 10 bases short, with 13 bases between. The CDR3 runs 15 residues. The entry originates in a study of blood T cell repertoires in COVID-19. Study-level information: Sites across the United States, Italy and Spain contributed samples from acute and convalescent COVID-19. T cells, B-cell-depleted T cells, or PBMCs provided the cDNA or gDNA that served as material.

Original analysis: Reference gene primers were amplified, and this amplification served to estimate nucleated cell counts. Here immunoSEQ multiplex PCR was the method, and the copy in TCRdb shows in-frame clones only, minus some. For V, J and clone size, that table is used; D and trimming come from the DNA. The sample yields some 260,000 clones, approximately 80% seen once. The sequence came from a woman aged 40 to 55 with active or convalescent COVID-19. The chain is built from TRBV4-1 and TRBJ1-6; D is possibly TRBD1 (5 bases). Input material: peripheral blood. The CDR3 DNA reads TGCGCCAGCAGCCAAGATCGACAGTGGTACTCACCCCTCCACTTT. Protein product: CASSQDRQWYSPLHF.